These 2 T cell receptor beta chains share one sample of origin, sequenced in a study of cytomegalovirus exposure and HLA in healthy donors. PCR employed 60 Vbeta and 13 Jbeta primers. Some clones are missing from TCRdb's copy, which holds only in-frame ones; the method was immunoSEQ multiplex PCR. The data contain approximately 160,000 clones, approximately 73% of them singletons. The specimen was PBMCs. The receptors come from a man aged 50 to 60 in good health and CMV-seronegative.

This clone was detected only a few times. The J gene is TRBJ1-2, the V gene TRBV19; TRBD1 is a possible D gene (6 bases). The CDR3 is 15 amino acids. The germline CDR1 and CDR2 sequences are LNHDA and SQIVND (reference sequence). V lost 6 bases and J 4 bases, leaving 18 bases between the germline ends. The CDR3 DNA reads as TGTGCCAGTAGCTCACAGGGACGTGGCAGCTATGGCTACACCTTC. This sequence encodes CASSSQGRGSYGYTF.

This chain connects TRBV7-9 to TRBJ1-5; possibly TRBD1 for D (6 bases). Germline V gene lookup returns CDR1 SEHNR and CDR2 FQNEAQ (reference sequence). V was cut by 2 bases and J by 5 bases, with 13 bases left in between. The CDR3 extends over 15 amino acids. Here the CDR3 reads CASSLWGGEDQPQHF. The CDR3 DNA reads as TGTGCCAGCAGCTTATGGGGGGGCGAGGATCAGCCCCAGCATTTT.